This T cell receptor (beta chain) was identified during a study of blood T cell repertoires in COVID-19. Study as a whole: The United States, Italy and Spain were the sources of the acute and convalescent COVID-19 samples. T cells, B-cell-depleted T cells, or PBMCs supplied cDNA or gDNA.

After removal of 4 bases from V and 3 bases from J, the junction contained 9 bases not matched to a gene. CDR1 MGHRA and CDR2 YSYEKL come from the germline V gene. CDR3 length: 16 residues. This clone was counted a few times. Original methodology: The assay estimated nucleated cells by amplifying reference gene primers. TCRdb keeps only in-frame clones here, not all; method: immunoSEQ multiplex PCR. The DNA was the basis for D and trimming; V, J and clone size are from that table. The sample records around 200,000 clones, roughly four fifths being singletons. This receptor was identified in a woman aged 40 to 50 with acute or convalescent COVID-19. V gene TRBV4-1 combines with J gene TRBJ2-1, with 7 bases that match TRBD1. The sample comprised peripheral blood. CDR3 DNA sequence: TGCGCCAGCAGCCGCTCCGGACAGGCTGGCTACAATGAGCAGTTCTTC. Amino acid sequence: CASSRSGQAGYNEQFF.